This T cell receptor beta chain was retrieved from a study of shared clonotypes between healthy human individuals. General study points: Clonotypes shared by all four sorted-subset donors had higher generation probabilities than non-shared clonotypes.

The data were produced by immunoSEQ multiplex PCR, yet TCRdb's version contains in-frame clones alone and is incomplete. The sample has approximately 1.5 million clones; around 98.5% are singletons. To note about this clone: Its cognate antigen is unknown.

The CDR3 contains 15 residues. The V and J ends lost 4 bases and 2 bases, in that order; junction bases with no gene match: 8. From germline, CDR1 is SGHNT and CDR2 YYREEE (reference sequence). From CD4+ cells came CD45RA+ naive and CD45RA-negative memory subsets. The specimen sequenced was naive CD4+ T cells sorted from blood. Stated subset: CD45RA+ positively selected. This sequence joins TRBV5-4 and TRBJ2-7; 8 bases match TRBD1. This receptor was obtained from a man aged 25 to 40 in good health. DNA of the CDR3: TGTGCCAGCAGCCCCGGCTCGACAGGGGCCTACGAGCAGTACTTC. Translation gives CASSPGSTGAYEQYF.